Included here is one TCR beta chain sequence, with context. Depth targeted 1 in 200,000 to 1 in 1 million T cells, averaging around 10x coverage per clonotype. The repertoire was sequenced with immunoSEQ multiplex PCR; TCRdb's copy has only in-frame clones and lacks some. The sample carries 140,000 to 150,000 clones, about 75% recorded once. The V end lost 0 bases, the J end lost 0 bases, and 8 bases lay between the germline ends. CDR1 is GTSNPN, CDR2 SVGIG, per germline (reference sequence). CDR3 size: 14 residues. The data derive from a study of cytotoxic CD8 clonotypes in ibrutinib-treated CLL. Study-level information: Researchers reported about a dozen relapsed/refractory and roughly 14 treatment-naive patients, fewer than 18 of them IGHV unmutated. Productive templates per sample averaged about 260,000; productive rearrangements, roughly 100,000.

The sequence derives from a human donor with chronic lymphocytic leukemia. The sample was PBMCs, taken after 24 months of ibrutinib treatment. The rearrangement joins TRBV30 to TRBJ1-1; a weak D match, TRBD1 (5 bases). In DNA, the CDR3 is TGTGCCTGGAGTGTGGGGCGGATGAACACTGAAGCTTTCTTT. Translating gives CAWSVGRMNTEAFF.